The TCR beta chain described here comes from a study of blood T cell repertoires in COVID-19. In germline, CDR1 is SGDLS, CDR2 YYNGEE. The CDR3 loop spans 14 amino acids. Deletions cut 0 bases from V and 5 bases from J, with 11 bases between. TCRdb's copy holds only in-frame clones and misses some; the assay was immunoSEQ multiplex PCR. This repertoire shows 200,000 or so clones, around 81% found once; its top ten account for approximately 7.9%. Sequencing used PBMCs or T cells enriched from blood (not recorded which). This sequence joins TRBV9 and TRBJ2-5, with D maybe TRBD2 (5 bases). The origin of this receptor is a man aged 40-49 years who had recovered from COVID-19. This chain's CDR3 is CASSVGLAWETQYF. The CDR3 nucleotides are TGTGCCAGCAGCGTAGGTCTAGCCTGGGAGACCCAGTACTTC.